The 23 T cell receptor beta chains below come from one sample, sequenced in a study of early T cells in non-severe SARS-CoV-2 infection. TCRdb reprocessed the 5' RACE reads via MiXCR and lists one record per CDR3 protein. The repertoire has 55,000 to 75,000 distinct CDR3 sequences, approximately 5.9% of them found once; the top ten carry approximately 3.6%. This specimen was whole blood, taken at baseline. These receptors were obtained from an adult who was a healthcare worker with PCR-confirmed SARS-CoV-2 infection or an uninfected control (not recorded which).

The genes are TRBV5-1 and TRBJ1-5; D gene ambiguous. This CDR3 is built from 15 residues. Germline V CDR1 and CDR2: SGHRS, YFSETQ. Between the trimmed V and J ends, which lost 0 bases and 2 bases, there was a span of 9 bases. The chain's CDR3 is CASSLEGSGNQPQHF. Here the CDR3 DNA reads TGCGCCAGCAGCTTGGAAGGTAGCGGCAATCAGCCCCAGCATTTT.

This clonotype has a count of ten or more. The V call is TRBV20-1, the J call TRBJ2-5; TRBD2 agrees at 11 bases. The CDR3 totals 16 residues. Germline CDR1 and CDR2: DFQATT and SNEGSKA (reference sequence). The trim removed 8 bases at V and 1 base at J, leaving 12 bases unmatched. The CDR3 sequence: CSSRLGSGRAQETQYF. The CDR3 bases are TGCAGTAGCAGGCTAGGTAGCGGGAGGGCCCAAGAGACCCAGTACTTC.

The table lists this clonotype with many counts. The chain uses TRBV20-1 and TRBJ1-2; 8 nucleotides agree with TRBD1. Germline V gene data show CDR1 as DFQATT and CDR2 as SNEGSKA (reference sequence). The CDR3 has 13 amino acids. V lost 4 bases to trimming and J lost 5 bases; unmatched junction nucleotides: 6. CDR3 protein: CSAKQGGLYGYTF. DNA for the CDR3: TGCAGTGCTAAACAGGGGGGGTTGTATGGCTACACCTTC.

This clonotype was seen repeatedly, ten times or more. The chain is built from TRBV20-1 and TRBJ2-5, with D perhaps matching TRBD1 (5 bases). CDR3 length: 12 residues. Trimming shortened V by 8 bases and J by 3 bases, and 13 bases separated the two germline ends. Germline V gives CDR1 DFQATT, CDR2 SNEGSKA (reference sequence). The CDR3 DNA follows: TGCAGTTCCCCGACAGCGAAAGAGACCCAGTACTTC. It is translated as CSSPTAKETQYF.

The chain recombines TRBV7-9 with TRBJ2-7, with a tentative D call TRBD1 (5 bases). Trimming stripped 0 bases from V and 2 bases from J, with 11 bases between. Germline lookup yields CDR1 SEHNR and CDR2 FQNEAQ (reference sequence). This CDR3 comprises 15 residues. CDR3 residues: CASSLAPTVAYEQYF. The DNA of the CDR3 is TGTGCCAGCAGCTTAGCCCCGACAGTAGCCTACGAGCAGTACTTC.

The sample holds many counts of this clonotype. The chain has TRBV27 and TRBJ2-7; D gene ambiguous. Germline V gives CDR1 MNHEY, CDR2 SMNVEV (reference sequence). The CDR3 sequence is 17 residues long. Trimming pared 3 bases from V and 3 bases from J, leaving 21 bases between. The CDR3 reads CASSFQPGPHLNYEQYF. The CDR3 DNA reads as TGTGCCAGCAGTTTCCAACCGGGCCCACACTTAAACTACGAGCAGTACTTC.

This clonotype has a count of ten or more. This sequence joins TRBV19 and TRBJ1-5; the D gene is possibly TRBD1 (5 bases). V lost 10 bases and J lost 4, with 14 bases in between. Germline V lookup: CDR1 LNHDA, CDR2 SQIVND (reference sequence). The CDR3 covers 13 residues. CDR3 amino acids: CATLDSGNQPQHF. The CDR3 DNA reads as TGTGCCACCCTAGACAGTGGGAATCAGCCCCAGCATTTT.

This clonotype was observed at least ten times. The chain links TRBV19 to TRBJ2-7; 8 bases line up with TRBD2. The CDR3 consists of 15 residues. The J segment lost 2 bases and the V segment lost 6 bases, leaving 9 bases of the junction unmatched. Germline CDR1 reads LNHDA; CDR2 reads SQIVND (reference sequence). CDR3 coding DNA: TGTGCCAGTAGAGCAAGCGGGAGTTCCCCCTACGAGCAGTACTTC. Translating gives CASRASGSSPYEQYF.

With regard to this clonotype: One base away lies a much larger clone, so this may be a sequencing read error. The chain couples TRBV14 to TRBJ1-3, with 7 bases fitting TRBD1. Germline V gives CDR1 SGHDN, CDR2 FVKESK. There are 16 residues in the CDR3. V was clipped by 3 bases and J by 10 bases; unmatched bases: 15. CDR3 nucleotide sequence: TGTGCCAGCAGCCAGGGCCGGGACAGCGCTTCTGTGACCATATATTTT. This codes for CASSQGRDSASVTIYF.

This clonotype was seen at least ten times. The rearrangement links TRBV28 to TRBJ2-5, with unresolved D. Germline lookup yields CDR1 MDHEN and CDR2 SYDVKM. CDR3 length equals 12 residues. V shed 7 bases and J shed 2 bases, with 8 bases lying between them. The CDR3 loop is CASNRQQETQYF. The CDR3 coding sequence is TGTGCCAGCAATCGTCAGCAAGAGACCCAGTACTTC.

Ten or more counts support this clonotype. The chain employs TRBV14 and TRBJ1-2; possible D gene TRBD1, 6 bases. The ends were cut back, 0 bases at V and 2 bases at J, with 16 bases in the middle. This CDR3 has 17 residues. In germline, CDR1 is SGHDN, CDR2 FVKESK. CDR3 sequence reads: CASSQDSDSQGNYGYTF. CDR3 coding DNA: TGTGCCAGCAGCCAAGACTCAGACTCTCAGGGGAACTATGGCTACACCTTC.

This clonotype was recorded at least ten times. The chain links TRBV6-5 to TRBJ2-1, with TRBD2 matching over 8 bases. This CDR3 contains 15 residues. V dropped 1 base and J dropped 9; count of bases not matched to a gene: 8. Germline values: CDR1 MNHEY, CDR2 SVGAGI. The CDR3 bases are TGTGCCAGCAGTTACTTCTCGGGAGGGATGGGTGAGCAGTTCTTC. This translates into CASSYFSGGMGEQFF.

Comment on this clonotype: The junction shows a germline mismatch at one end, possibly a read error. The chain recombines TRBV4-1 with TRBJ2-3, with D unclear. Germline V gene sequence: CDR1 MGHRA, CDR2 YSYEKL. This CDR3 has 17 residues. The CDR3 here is CANSQDRRARSTDTQYF. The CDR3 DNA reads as TGCGCCAACAGCCAAGATCGACGGGCGAGGAGCACAGATACGCAGTATTTT.

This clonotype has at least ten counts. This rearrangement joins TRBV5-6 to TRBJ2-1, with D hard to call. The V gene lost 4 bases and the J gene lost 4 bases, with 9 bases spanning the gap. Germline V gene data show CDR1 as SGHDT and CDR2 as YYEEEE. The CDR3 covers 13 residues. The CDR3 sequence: CASSATNYNEQFF. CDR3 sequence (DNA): TGTGCCAGCAGCGCGACCAATTACAATGAGCAGTTCTTC. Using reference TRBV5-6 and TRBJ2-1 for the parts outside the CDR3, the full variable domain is DAGVTQSPTHLIKTRGQQVTLRCSPKSGHDTVSWYQQALGQGPQFIFQYYEEEERQRGNFPDRFSGHQFPNYSSELNVNALLLGDSALYLCASSATNYNEQFFGPGTRLTVL.

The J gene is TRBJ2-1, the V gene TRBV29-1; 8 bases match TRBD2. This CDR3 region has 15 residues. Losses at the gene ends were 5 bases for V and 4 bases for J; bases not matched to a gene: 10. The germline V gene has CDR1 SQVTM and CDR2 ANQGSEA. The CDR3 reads CSVLSSGTRYNEQFF. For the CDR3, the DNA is TGCAGCGTTCTTTCGTCCGGGACTAGGTACAATGAGCAGTTCTTC.

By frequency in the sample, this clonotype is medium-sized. CDR3 coding DNA: TGCAGTGCTTGCTCGAGCGGGAGCACAGATACGCAGTATTTT. Translated, it gives CSACSSGSTDTQYF. The V and J genes are TRBV20-1 and TRBJ2-3; the D gene is possibly TRBD2 (6 bases). The germline V and J ends were trimmed by 5 bases and 0 bases, with 12 bases remaining between them. Germline CDR1 DFQATT, CDR2 SNEGSKA (reference sequence). There are 14 residues in the CDR3.

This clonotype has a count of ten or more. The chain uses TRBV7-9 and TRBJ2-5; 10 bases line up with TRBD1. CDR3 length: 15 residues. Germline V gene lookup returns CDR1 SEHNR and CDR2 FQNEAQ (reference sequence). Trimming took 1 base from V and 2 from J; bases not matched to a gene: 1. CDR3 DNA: TGTGCCAGCAGCTTAGGACAGGGGGCTCAAGAGACCCAGTACTTC. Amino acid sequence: CASSLGQGAQETQYF.

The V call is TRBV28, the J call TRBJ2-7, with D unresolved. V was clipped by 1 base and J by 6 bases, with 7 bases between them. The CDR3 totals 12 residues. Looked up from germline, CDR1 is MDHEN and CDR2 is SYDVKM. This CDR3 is CASSLYLGEQYF. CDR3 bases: TGTGCCAGCAGTTTATACTTGGGCGAGCAGTACTTC.

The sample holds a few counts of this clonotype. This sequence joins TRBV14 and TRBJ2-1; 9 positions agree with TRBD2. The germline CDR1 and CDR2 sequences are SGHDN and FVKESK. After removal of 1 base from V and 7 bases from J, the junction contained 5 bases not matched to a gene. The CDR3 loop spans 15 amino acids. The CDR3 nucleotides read TGTGCCAGCAGCCAAGTTCTAGCGGGACTAAATGAGCAGTTCTTC. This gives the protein CASSQVLAGLNEQFF.

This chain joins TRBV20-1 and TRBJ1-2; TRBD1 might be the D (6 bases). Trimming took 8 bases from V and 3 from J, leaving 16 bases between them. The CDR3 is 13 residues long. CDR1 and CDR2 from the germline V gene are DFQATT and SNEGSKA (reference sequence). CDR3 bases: TGCAGTCCAGGGCAGGGGCCTTACTATGGCTACACCTTC. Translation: CSPGQGPYYGYTF.

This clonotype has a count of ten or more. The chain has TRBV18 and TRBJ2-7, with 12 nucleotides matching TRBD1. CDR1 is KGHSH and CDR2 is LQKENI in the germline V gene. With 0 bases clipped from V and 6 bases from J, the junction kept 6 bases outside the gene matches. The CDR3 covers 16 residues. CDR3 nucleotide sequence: TGTGCCAGCTCACCACCGGGGACAGGGGGCGTAGGCGAGCAGTACTTC. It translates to CASSPPGTGGVGEQYF.

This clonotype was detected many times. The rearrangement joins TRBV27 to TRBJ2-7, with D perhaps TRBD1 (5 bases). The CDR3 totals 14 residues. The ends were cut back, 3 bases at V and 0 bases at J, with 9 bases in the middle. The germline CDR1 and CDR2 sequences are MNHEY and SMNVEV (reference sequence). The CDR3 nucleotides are TGTGCCAGCAGTTTCTCTGACAGCTCCTACGAGCAGTACTTC. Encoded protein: CASSFSDSSYEQYF.

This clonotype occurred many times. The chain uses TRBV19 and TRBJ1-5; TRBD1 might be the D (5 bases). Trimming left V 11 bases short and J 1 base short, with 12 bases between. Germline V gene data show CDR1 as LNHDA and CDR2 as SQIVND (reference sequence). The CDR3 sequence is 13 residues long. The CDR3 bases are TGTGCCGCCGGGGGACTAAGCAATCAGCCCCAGCATTTT. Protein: CAAGGLSNQPQHF. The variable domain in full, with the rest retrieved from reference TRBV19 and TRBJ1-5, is DGGITQSPKYLFRKEGQNVTLSCEQNLNHDAMYWYRQDPGQGLRLIYYSQIVNDFQKGDIAEGYSVSREKKESFPLTVTSAQKNPTAFYLCAAGGLSNQPQHFGDGTRLSIL.